The following is a TCR beta chain sequence with its context. Its antigen remains unknown. This record comes from a study of shared clonotypes between healthy human individuals. As for the study in general: Donors were a couple of women and three men aged 18 to 49. Three plates were used per donor for CD4 naive, three for CD4 memory, two for CD8 naive and one for CD8 memory. Study outcomes and limitations: Some naive CD4 clonotypes, around 5%, turned up in common across a handful of donors.

The CDR3 runs to 8 residues. Germline V gene data show CDR1 as MGHDK and CDR2 as SYGVNS. Trimming took 1 base from V and 13 from J, leaving 2 bases between them. Measured with immunoSEQ multiplex PCR; TCRdb has only the in-frame clones, and not every one. The sample consists of some 2,500,000 clones, 93% of them appearing once. The rearrangement links TRBV25-1 to TRBJ2-7; D is undetermined. The sequence came from a young man in good health. Some clones in this sample may be carry-over from other donors' samples. What was sequenced was naive CD4+ T cells from PBMCs. This sample's subset: CD45RA+ positively selected. CDR3 DNA: TGTGCCAGCAGTGAATGCTACTTC. Translated, it gives CASSECYF.